This T cell receptor beta chain appears in the sequencing data of a study of shared clonotypes between healthy human individuals. Assay: immunoSEQ multiplex PCR; the TCRdb copy retains only in-frame clones and omits some. This sample yields about 2 million clones, of which just under 95% are seen a single time; 1% to 1.5% belongs to the top ten. The naive CD8 subset, CD45RO-negative cells positively selected for CCR7, excluded terminally differentiated effector memory CD45RA+ cells. Healthy HIV-negative adults with no recent acute infections or vaccinations were recruited as donors. The donors, all of them Caucasian adults, lived in Nashville, Tennessee. Germline assignment: CDR1 SNHLY and CDR2 FYNNEI. The CDR3 runs 14 residues. Trimming shortened V by 3 bases and J by 0 bases, and 6 bases separated the two germline ends.

J is TRBJ2-4 and V is TRBV2; D gene ambiguous. This clonotype was obtained from a man younger than 35 in good health. The specimen sequenced was naive CD8+ T cells sorted from blood. In DNA form, the CDR3 reads TGTGCCAGCAGTGACATCTTAGCCAAAAACATTCAGTACTTC. As protein: CASSDILAKNIQYF.